A selection of T cell receptor beta chains follows, all from one sample in a study of technical replicates of blood from several donors. The table came from immunoSEQ multiplex PCR; TCRdb's copy has only in-frame clones and leaves some out. The table shows tens of thousands of clones, with around nine tenths occurring only once. Specimen: PBMCs. The receptors were sampled from a human donor in good health. Some clones in this sample may be carry-over from other donors' samples. The CDR3 runs from the conserved cysteine through the conserved F or W. Each record gives: V gene, J gene, clone size, D gene, CDR3 protein, CDR3 DNA. A D gene is named only where the DNA matches it firmly. Clone size is stated in some rows and not others, as once, few, many or a class when expanded.

V gene: TRBV7-2; J gene: TRBJ1-2; clone size: -; D gene: -; CDR3 protein: CASSLEYSQASGYTF; CDR3 DNA: TGTGCCAGCAGCTTAGAATACAGTCAGGCTTCTGGCTACACCTTC
V gene: TRBV6-1; J gene: TRBJ2-3; clone size: -; D gene: -; CDR3 protein: CASSGTSAGTQYF; CDR3 DNA: TGTGCCAGCAGTGGGACTTCAGCAGGTACGCAGTATTTT
V gene: TRBV7-6; J gene: TRBJ1-1; clone size: -; D gene: -; CDR3 protein: CASSLVTEGTEAFF; CDR3 DNA: TGTGCCAGCAGCTTAGTAACAGAGGGCACTGAAGCTTTCTTT
V gene: TRBV13; J gene: TRBJ2-1; clone size: few; D gene: -; CDR3 protein: CASSYYSHNEQFF; CDR3 DNA: TGTGCCAGCAGTTATTACAGTCACAATGAGCAGTTCTTC
V gene: TRBV28; J gene: TRBJ2-2; clone size: -; D gene: TRBD2; CDR3 protein: CASRTSGSSKDTGELFF; CDR3 DNA: TGTGCCAGCAGAACTAGCGGGTCATCTAAGGACACCGGGGAGCTGTTTTTT
V gene: TRBV4-3; J gene: TRBJ1-2; clone size: -; D gene: TRBD1; CDR3 protein: CASSQVTGKDYTF; CDR3 DNA: TGCGCCAGCAGCCAGGTGACAGGGAAGGACTACACCTTC
V gene: TRBV7-6; J gene: TRBJ2-7; clone size: -; D gene: TRBD2; CDR3 protein: CASSRLTLTSRSSYEQYF; CDR3 DNA: TGTGCCAGCAGTCGACTTACCCTGACTAGCCGAAGCTCCTACGAGCAGTACTTC
V gene: TRBV4-1; J gene: TRBJ2-7; clone size: -; D gene: TRBD1; CDR3 protein: CASSQPGQSYEQYF; CDR3 DNA: TGCGCCAGCAGCCAGCCGGGACAGTCCTACGAGCAGTACTTC
V gene: TRBV4-1; J gene: TRBJ2-3; clone size: -; D gene: -; CDR3 protein: CASSQSRGASTDTQYF; CDR3 DNA: TGCGCCAGCAGCCAAAGTCGCGGGGCTAGCACAGATACGCAGTATTTT
V gene: TRBV7-2; J gene: TRBJ2-7; clone size: -; D gene: TRBD1; CDR3 protein: CASSFGQDYEQYF; CDR3 DNA: TGTGCCAGCAGTTTTGGACAGGACTACGAGCAGTACTTC
V gene: TRBV11-3; J gene: TRBJ2-7; clone size: -; D gene: -; CDR3 protein: CASRYDRSSYEQYF; CDR3 DNA: TGTGCCAGCAGATACGACAGGAGCTCCTACGAGCAGTACTTC
V gene: TRBV6-6; J gene: TRBJ1-2; clone size: -; D gene: -; CDR3 protein: CASSYVRLAF; CDR3 DNA: TGTGCCAGCAGTTACGTCCGTCTTGCCTTC
V gene: TRBV19; J gene: TRBJ2-7; clone size: -; D gene: -; CDR3 protein: CASSTRQGGPYEQYF; CDR3 DNA: TGTGCCAGTAGTACCAGACAGGGAGGTCCCTACGAGCAGTACTTC
V gene: TRBV6-4; J gene: TRBJ2-1; clone size: -; D gene: TRBD2; CDR3 protein: CASIGLAAAYNEQFF; CDR3 DNA: TGTGCCAGCATCGGACTAGCGGCCGCCTACAATGAGCAGTTCTTC
V gene: TRBV20-1; J gene: TRBJ2-7; clone size: -; D gene: -; CDR3 protein: CSASGFYEQYF; CDR3 DNA: TGCAGTGCTAGTGGCTTTTACGAGCAGTACTTC
V gene: TRBV4-1; J gene: TRBJ2-7; clone size: -; D gene: -; CDR3 protein: CASSQGFATGVYEQYF; CDR3 DNA: TGCGCCAGCAGCCAAGGGTTCGCGACAGGAGTCTACGAGCAGTACTTC
V gene: TRBV2; J gene: TRBJ2-7; clone size: -; D gene: -; CDR3 protein: CASRRLVSSYEQYF; CDR3 DNA: TGTGCCAGCAGACGGCTAGTCAGTTCCTACGAGCAGTACTTC
V gene: TRBV7-3; J gene: TRBJ1-1; clone size: -; D gene: -; CDR3 protein: CASSRGGTEAFF; CDR3 DNA: TGTGCCAGCAGCCGCGGGGGGACTGAAGCTTTCTTT
V gene: TRBV6-1; J gene: TRBJ1-5; clone size: -; D gene: -; CDR3 protein: CASIRGKYSNQPQHF; CDR3 DNA: TGTGCCAGCATCCGGGGAAAGTATAGCAATCAGCCCCAGCATTTT
V gene: TRBV18; J gene: TRBJ2-1; clone size: -; D gene: TRBD2; CDR3 protein: CASSPLGSGANEQFF; CDR3 DNA: TGTGCCAGCTCACCCCTCGGTAGCGGGGCCAATGAGCAGTTCTTC
V gene: TRBV5-1; J gene: TRBJ1-1; clone size: -; D gene: TRBD1; CDR3 protein: CASSLGFGTGANTEAFF; CDR3 DNA: TGCGCCAGCAGCTTGGGTTTTGGGACAGGGGCGAACACTGAAGCTTTCTTT
V gene: TRBV10-3; J gene: TRBJ2-7; clone size: -; D gene: -; CDR3 protein: CAISGTSTSYEQYF; CDR3 DNA: TGTGCCATCAGTGGAACGAGTACCTCCTACGAGCAGTACTTC
V gene: TRBV2; J gene: TRBJ1-1; clone size: -; D gene: -; CDR3 protein: CASSETGPGNTEAFF; CDR3 DNA: TGTGCCAGCAGTGAGACAGGCCCCGGGAACACTGAAGCTTTCTTT
V gene: TRBV6-5; J gene: TRBJ2-5; clone size: once; D gene: TRBD2; CDR3 protein: CASPLGGGETQYF; CDR3 DNA: TGTGCCAGCCCCCTCGGGGGGGGAGAGACCCAGTACTTC
V gene: TRBV29-1; J gene: TRBJ2-7; clone size: -; D gene: -; CDR3 protein: CSGTGLREQYF; CDR3 DNA: TGCAGCGGTACAGGTTTGAGAGAGCAGTACTTC
V gene: TRBV4-3; J gene: TRBJ1-2; clone size: -; D gene: -; CDR3 protein: CASSQVAGANYGYTF; CDR3 DNA: TGCGCCAGCAGCCAAGTGGCGGGAGCTAACTATGGCTACACCTTC
V gene: TRBV7-9; J gene: TRBJ2-1; clone size: -; D gene: TRBD2; CDR3 protein: CASSPQAASGSDEQFF; CDR3 DNA: TGTGCCAGCAGCCCCCAGGCGGCTAGCGGGAGCGATGAGCAGTTCTTC
V gene: TRBV10-3; J gene: TRBJ2-2; clone size: -; D gene: TRBD2; CDR3 protein: CAISSGTSGTSGELFF; CDR3 DNA: TGTGCCATCAGTTCCGGGACTAGCGGGACGAGCGGGGAGCTGTTTTTT
V gene: TRBV7-2; J gene: TRBJ2-7; clone size: -; D gene: -; CDR3 protein: CASSFSRTVGYEQYF; CDR3 DNA: TGTGCCAGCAGCTTTTCCCGGACAGTGGGATACGAGCAGTACTTC
V gene: TRBV7-9; J gene: TRBJ2-7; clone size: -; D gene: -; CDR3 protein: CASSLEQVSSNEQYF; CDR3 DNA: TGTGCCAGCAGCTTAGAACAAGTATCGTCCAACGAGCAGTACTTC
V gene: TRBV27; J gene: TRBJ2-5; clone size: -; D gene: TRBD1; CDR3 protein: CASSQYRGRETQYF; CDR3 DNA: TGTGCCAGCAGTCAATACAGGGGACGGGAGACCCAGTACTTC
V gene: TRBV30; J gene: TRBJ2-1; clone size: -; D gene: -; CDR3 protein: CAWSIDEQFF; CDR3 DNA: TGTGCCTGGAGTATCGATGAGCAGTTCTTC
V gene: TRBV7-8; J gene: TRBJ2-5; clone size: -; D gene: -; CDR3 protein: CASSLAWNGETQYF; CDR3 DNA: TGTGCCAGCAGCTTAGCGTGGAACGGGGAGACCCAGTACTTC